What follows describes a single T cell receptor (beta chain). The antigen is not known. The method was immunoSEQ multiplex PCR; TCRdb's version includes in-frame clones alone and lacks a portion of them. The profile covers 100,000 or so clones, with roughly 91% appearing a single time and around 0.71% taken by the ten largest. After removal of 5 bases from V and 6 bases from J, the junction contained 6 bases not matched to a gene. Germline-derived CDR1 and CDR2 are SGHAT and FQNNGV. There are 14 residues in the CDR3. These data originate in a study of OX40 agonist ivuxolimab in advanced cancers. Study information: Hepatocellular carcinoma, melanoma, renal cell or head and neck cancer affected the dose-escalation patients. Partial responses were recorded for three patients, including one with hepatocellular carcinoma and two with cutaneous melanoma.

Study outcomes and limitations: Compared with CD4+, CD8+ T cells on average had more expanded clones. At 0.1 to 3.0 mg/kg and by week 6, CD4+ and CD8+ T cells in the blood had expanded clonally.

The sample in question was CD4+ or CD8+ T cells sorted from blood, obtained in a trial of the OX40 agonist ivuxolimab. V gene TRBV11-2 combines with J gene TRBJ2-3; 9 nucleotides line up with TRBD2. The source of this sequence is an adult with an advanced solid tumor such as melanoma, head and neck, liver or kidney cancer. This CDR3 reads CASSPGLAFDTQYF. The CDR3 DNA reads as TGTGCCAGCAGCCCGGGACTAGCATTCGATACGCAGTATTTT.